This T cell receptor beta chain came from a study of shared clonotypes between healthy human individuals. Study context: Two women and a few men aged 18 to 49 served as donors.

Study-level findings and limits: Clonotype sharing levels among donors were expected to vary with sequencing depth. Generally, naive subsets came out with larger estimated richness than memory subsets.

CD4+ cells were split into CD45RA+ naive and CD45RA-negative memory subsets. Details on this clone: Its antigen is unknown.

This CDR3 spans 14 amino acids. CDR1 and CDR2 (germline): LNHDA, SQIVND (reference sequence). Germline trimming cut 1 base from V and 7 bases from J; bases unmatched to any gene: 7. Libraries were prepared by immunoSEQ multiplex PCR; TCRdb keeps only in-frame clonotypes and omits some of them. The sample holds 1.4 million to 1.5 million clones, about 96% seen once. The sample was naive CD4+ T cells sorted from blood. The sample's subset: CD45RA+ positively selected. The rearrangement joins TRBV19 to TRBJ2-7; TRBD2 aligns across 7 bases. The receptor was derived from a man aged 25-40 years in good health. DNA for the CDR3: TGTGCCAGTAGTATAGTGGCGGGAGCTCAAGAGCAGTACTTC. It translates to CASSIVAGAQEQYF.